This T cell receptor beta chain is drawn from a study of cytomegalovirus exposure and HLA in healthy donors. Study-level information: According to later analysis, the same platform produced the 130 or so validation and about 630 first-cohort repertoires. Study-level findings and limits: Cytomegalovirus-associated status was assigned to about 160 TCR beta chains.

The length of the CDR3 is 14 residues. The germline gives CDR1 MNHEY, CDR2 SMNVEV (reference sequence). Trimming removed 5 bases from V and 2 bases from J; junction bases left unmatched: 4. This clone has only one observation. Its antigen is undetermined. Profiled with immunoSEQ multiplex PCR; TCRdb holds only in-frame clones, not every one. The sample consists of approximately 230,000 clones, roughly 84% of them appearing once. V usage is TRBV27 and J usage is TRBJ2-5, with 8 bases matching TRBD1. The clonotype originates from a man between 18 and 35 years old in good health and CMV-seropositive. Sequencing was done on a sample of PBMCs. In DNA, the CDR3 is TGTGCCAGCAGTCGACAGGGGTTACAAGAGACCCAGTACTTC. Its translation: CASSRQGLQETQYF.